A single sample is the source of the 6 T cell receptor beta chains below, sequenced in a study of vaccination and CD4 T cells after COVID-19. These TCRs' antigens remain unknown. This sample's treatment: roughly 11-day PBMC culture with coronavirus spike peptide pools or control peptides (ViraFEST assay). Those CD4+ T cells from the unexposed donor predate the COVID-19 pandemic (2011-2018). The study sequenced cultured CD4+ T cell DNA using the Oncomine TCR Beta short-read assay. TCRdb reanalysed the PCR reads using MiXCR and keeps one entry per CDR3 protein. The sample includes almost 5,500 distinct CDR3 sequences, more than 35% of them seen just once. The sample comprised CD4+ T cells from blood, cultured in vitro. These receptors came from a human donor in good health.

This clonotype came up a few times. The genes are TRBV20-1 and TRBJ2-7; D unclear. CDR1 DFQATT and CDR2 SNEGSKA come from the germline V gene (reference sequence). The CDR3 extends over 12 amino acids. V lost 0 bases and J lost 2, with 5 bases in between. CDR3 DNA sequence: TGCAGTGCTAGAGATCTAGCCTACGAGCAGTACTTC. It encodes CSARDLAYEQYF.

The J gene is TRBJ1-3, the V gene TRBV6-5; D gene ambiguous. Germline values: CDR1 MNHEY, CDR2 SVGAGI. This CDR3 spans 15 amino acids. Trimming cost V 2 bases and J 9 bases, with 17 bases left between them. CDR3 region: CASSYLSGSRRTIYF. Written as DNA, the CDR3 is TGTGCCAGCAGTTACCTGTCAGGCTCCCGGCGCACCATATATTTT.

This sequence joins TRBV5-1 and TRBJ2-1; D is uncertain. Per germline, CDR1 SGHRS and CDR2 YFSETQ. Trimming removed 9 bases at V and 1 base at J, with 14 bases between. This CDR3 has 14 amino acids. DNA for the CDR3: TGCGCCACCCGGACGGCCCAATCCTACAATGAGCAGTTCTTC. It translates to CATRTAQSYNEQFF.

This clonotype is medium-sized in the sample. CDR3 residues: CASSLGLIDTQYF. In nucleotides, the CDR3 is TGCGCCAGCAGCTTGGGTTTGATAGATACGCAGTATTTT. The J gene is TRBJ2-3, the V gene TRBV5-1; D remains unclear. Germline V gene data show CDR1 as SGHRS and CDR2 as YFSETQ. Trimming took off 0 bases at V and 5 bases at J, with 7 bases between the two ends. This CDR3 has 13 residues. The full variable domain, in which reference TRBV5-1 and TRBJ2-3 provide the parts outside the CDR3, is KAGVTQTPRYLIKTRGQQVTLSCSPISGHRSVSWYQQTPGQGLQFLFEYFSETQRNKGNFPGRFSGRQFSNSRSEMNVSTLELGDSALYLCASSLGLIDTQYFGPGTRLTVL.

A few counts support this clonotype. This chain links TRBV4-1 with TRBJ1-6, with D uncertain. Germline V gene lookup returns CDR1 MGHRA and CDR2 YSYEKL. This CDR3 is built from 14 residues. V was cut by 0 bases and J by 8 bases, with 8 bases left in between. CDR3 nucleotide sequence: TGCGCCAGCAGCCAAGAAAGGCCTCATTCACCCCTCCACTTT. It is translated as CASSQERPHSPLHF.

J is TRBJ2-3 and V is TRBV24-1; D may be TRBD2 (6 bases). Germline CDR1 and CDR2: KGHDR and SFDVKD. V lost 5 bases to trimming and J lost 4 bases, with 12 bases between them. The CDR3 totals 14 residues. The CDR3 region is CATSGGVGSDTQYF. CDR3 nucleotide sequence: TGTGCCACCAGTGGGGGGGTAGGGTCAGATACGCAGTATTTT.